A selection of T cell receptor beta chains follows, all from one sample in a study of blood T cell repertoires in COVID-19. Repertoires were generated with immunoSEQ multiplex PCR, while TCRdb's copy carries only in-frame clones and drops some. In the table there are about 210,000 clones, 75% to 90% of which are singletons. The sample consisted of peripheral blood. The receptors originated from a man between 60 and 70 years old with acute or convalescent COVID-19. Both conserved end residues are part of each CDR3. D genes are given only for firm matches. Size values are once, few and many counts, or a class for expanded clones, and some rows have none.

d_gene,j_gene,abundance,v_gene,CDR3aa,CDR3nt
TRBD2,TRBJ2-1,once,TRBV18,CASSPTQRGYNEQFF,TGTGCCAGCTCACCAACCCAGCGGGGCTACAATGAGCAGTTCTTC
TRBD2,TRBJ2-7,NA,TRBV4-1,CASSQWTSGSSYEQYF,TGCGCCAGCAGCCAGTGGACTAGCGGGAGCTCCTACGAGCAGTACTTC
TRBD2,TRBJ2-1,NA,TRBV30,CAWSVRRLAGNNEQFF,TGTGCCTGGAGTGTACGGAGGCTAGCGGGCAACAATGAGCAGTTCTTC
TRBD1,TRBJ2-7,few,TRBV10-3,CAISEPGTGTYEQYF,TGTGCCATCAGTGAGCCCGGGACAGGGACCTACGAGCAGTACTTC
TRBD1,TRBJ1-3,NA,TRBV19,CASSGTGSGNTIYF,TGTGCCAGTAGTGGGACAGGGAGTGGAAACACCATATATTTT
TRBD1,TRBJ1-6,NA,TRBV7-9,CASSSGQGSSPLHF,TGTGCCAGCAGCTCGGGACAGGGAAGTTCACCCCTCCACTTT
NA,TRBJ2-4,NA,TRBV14,CASSQGGNGGVEYF,TGTGCCAGCAGCCAAGGAGGGAACGGAGGGGTGGAGTACTTC
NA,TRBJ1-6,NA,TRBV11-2,CASSLEFEAYYNSPLHF,TGTGCCAGCAGCTTAGAGTTTGAGGCTTACTATAATTCACCCCTCCACTTT
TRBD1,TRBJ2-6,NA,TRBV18,CASSPQGAAGANVLTF,TGTGCCAGCTCACCACAGGGGGCGGCTGGGGCCAACGTCCTGACTTTC
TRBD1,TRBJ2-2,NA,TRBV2,CASTPGTGDAGELFF,TGTGCCAGCACCCCCGGGACAGGCGACGCCGGGGAGCTGTTTTTT
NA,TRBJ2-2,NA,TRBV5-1,CASSSDRNTGELFF,TGCGCCAGCAGCTCGGACAGGAACACCGGGGAGCTGTTTTTT
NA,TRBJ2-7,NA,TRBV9,CASSVGWQGDYEQYF,TGTGCCAGCAGCGTAGGATGGCAGGGCGACTACGAGCAGTACTTC
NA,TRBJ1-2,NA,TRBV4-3,CASSQEGRGANGYTF,TGCGCCAGCAGCCAGGAGGGGCGGGGGGCGAATGGCTACACCTTC
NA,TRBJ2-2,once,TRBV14,CASSQVHPTGELFF,TGTGCCAGCAGCCAAGTACATCCTACCGGGGAGCTGTTTTTT
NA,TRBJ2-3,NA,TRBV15,CATSRDGTYTQYF,TGTGCCACCAGCAGAGATGGGACATATACGCAGTATTTT
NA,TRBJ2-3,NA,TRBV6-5,CASSYSGSTDTQYF,TGTGCCAGCAGTTACTCTGGCAGCACAGATACGCAGTATTTT
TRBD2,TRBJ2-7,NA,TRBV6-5,CASSLAGPISYEQYF,TGTGCCAGCAGTTTAGCGGGGCCGATCTCCTACGAGCAGTACTTC
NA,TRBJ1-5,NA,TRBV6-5,CASGDSEAQPQHF,TGTGCCAGCGGAGACAGTGAGGCTCAGCCCCAGCATTTT
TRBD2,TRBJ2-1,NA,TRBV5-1,CASSRTSGSNEQFF,TGCGCCAGCAGCCGGACTAGCGGGAGTAATGAGCAGTTCTTC
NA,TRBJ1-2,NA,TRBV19,CASSSSTGWGYGYTF,TGTGCCAGTAGTTCGTCTACAGGATGGGGATATGGCTACACCTTC
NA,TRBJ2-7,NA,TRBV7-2,CASSLGASASYEQYF,TGTGCCAGCAGCTTAGGGGCTAGCGCATCCTACGAGCAGTACTTC
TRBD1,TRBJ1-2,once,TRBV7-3,CASSPGQGGNYGYTF,TGTGCCAGCAGCCCGGGACAGGGAGGGAACTATGGCTACACCTTC
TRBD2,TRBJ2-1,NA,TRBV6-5,CASSYSAGEVYNEQFF,TGTGCCAGCAGTTACTCAGCGGGGGAGGTCTACAATGAGCAGTTCTTC
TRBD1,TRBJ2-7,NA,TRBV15,CATSRGGQGAYEQYF,TGTGCCACCAGCAGAGGTGGACAGGGAGCCTACGAGCAGTACTTC
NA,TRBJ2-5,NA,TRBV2,CASSEYERETQYF,TGTGCCAGCAGTGAATACGAGCGAGAGACCCAGTACTTC
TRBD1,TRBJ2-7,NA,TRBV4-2,CASSQGTGGFIYEQYF,TGTGCCAGCAGCCAGGGTACAGGGGGATTTATCTACGAGCAGTACTTC
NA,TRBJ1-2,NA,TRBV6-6,CASSYGGSYGYTF,TGTGCCAGCAGTTACGGGGGGTCCTATGGCTACACCTTC
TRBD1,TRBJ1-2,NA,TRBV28,CASTPDRVAGYTF,TGTGCCAGCACCCCGGACAGGGTAGCCGGCTACACCTTC
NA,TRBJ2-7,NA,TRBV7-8,CASSSGQSYEQYF,TGTGCCAGCAGCTCGGGACAATCCTACGAGCAGTACTTC
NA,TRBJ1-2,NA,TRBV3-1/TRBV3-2,CASSQRDRSSGYTF,TGTGCCAGCAGCCAGAGGGATAGGAGCAGTGGCTACACCTTC
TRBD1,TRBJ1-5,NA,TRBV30,CAWDTGTGGNQPQHF,TGTGCCTGGGATACCGGGACAGGGGGCAATCAGCCCCAGCATTTT
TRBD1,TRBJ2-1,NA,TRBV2,CASSRGTGGRNEQFF,TGTGCCAGCAGTCGTGGGACAGGGGGGAGGAATGAGCAGTTCTTC
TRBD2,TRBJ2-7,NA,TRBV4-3,CASSQLAGGLYEQYF,TGCGCCAGCAGCCAGCTAGCGGGGGGGCTCTACGAGCAGTACTTC
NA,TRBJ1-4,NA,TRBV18,CASSRDKTTEKLFF,TGTGCCAGCTCCCGCGACAAGACCACCGAAAAACTGTTTTTT
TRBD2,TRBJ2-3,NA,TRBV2,CASRKTSGGSRGDTQYF,TGTGCCAGCAGGAAGACTAGCGGGGGCTCCCGGGGAGATACGCAGTATTTT
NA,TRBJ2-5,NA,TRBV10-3,CAISLRSADQETQYF,TGTGCCATCAGCCTCAGATCAGCGGATCAAGAGACCCAGTACTTC
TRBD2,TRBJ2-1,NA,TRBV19,CASSIVLAGYNEQFF,TGTGCCAGTAGTATTGTACTAGCGGGTTACAATGAGCAGTTCTTC
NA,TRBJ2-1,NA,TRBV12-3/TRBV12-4,CASSQGRGGEQFF,TGTGCCAGCAGCCAGGGGAGGGGAGGTGAGCAGTTCTTC
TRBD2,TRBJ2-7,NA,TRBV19,CASSTASGIGEQYF,TGTGCCAGTAGTACGGCTAGCGGGATTGGCGAGCAGTACTTC
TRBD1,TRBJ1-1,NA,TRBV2,CASSDGPGGLNTEAFF,TGTGCCAGCAGTGATGGTCCAGGGGGCCTGAACACTGAAGCTTTCTTT
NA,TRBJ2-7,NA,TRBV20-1,CSFSGSYEQYF,TGCAGTTTCTCAGGATCCTACGAGCAGTACTTC
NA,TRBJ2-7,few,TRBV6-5,CASSYSREQYF,TGTGCCAGCAGTTACTCTCGGGAGCAGTACTTC